This T cell receptor (beta chain) was captured by sequencing in a study of cytomegalovirus exposure and HLA in healthy donors. The ends were cut back, 2 bases at V and 1 base at J, with 6 bases in the middle. The CDR3 has 13 amino acids. Germline V gene sequence: CDR1 SGHNT, CDR2 YYREEE (reference sequence). PCR employed 60 Vbeta and 13 Jbeta primers. Clones were sequenced by immunoSEQ multiplex PCR, and TCRdb holds only the in-frame ones, with some missing. The sample shows tens of thousands of clones, roughly 76% of them seen only once. Findings and caveats of the study: When analyzed later, a missense DCLRE1C variant was found to be linked to TCR beta V- and J-gene trimming. A cluster of highly shared sequence variants was likely a sequencing artifact. Indistinguishability led to the exclusion of some V segments, TRBV6-2 and TRBV6-3 included.

In the case of this clone: Its antigen is unidentified.

This clonotype originated in a woman aged 40-49 years in good health and CMV-seropositive. The sample comprised PBMCs. The V and J genes are TRBV5-4 and TRBJ1-1; D is undetermined. The CDR3 sequence is CASSFLANTEAFF. For the CDR3, the DNA is TGTGCCAGCAGCTTCCTGGCGAACACTGAAGCTTTCTTT. The whole variable domain, filled in from reference TRBV5-4 and TRBJ1-1, reads ETGVTQSPTHLIKTRGQQVTLRCSSQSGHNTVSWYQQALGQGPQFIFQYYREEENGRGNFPPRFSGLQFPNYSSELNVNALELDDSALYLCASSFLANTEAFFGQGTRLTVV.